The T cell receptor beta chain described here comes from a study of blood T cell repertoires in COVID-19. At the level of the study: Sources were T cells, B-cell-depleted T cells, or PBMCs; the material itself was cDNA or gDNA.

Sequencing was performed with immunoSEQ multiplex PCR; in TCRdb, only in-frame clones are kept and a portion is missing. The sample holds roughly 300,000 clones; 80% to 90% are singletons and the top ten take approximately 9%. Trimming removed 5 bases at V and 8 bases at J, with 9 bases between. This CDR3 spans 12 amino acids. Sequencing input: peripheral blood. The TCR originated in a woman in her fifties or sixties who had recovered from COVID-19. The V and J genes are TRBV12-3 or TRBV12-4 and TRBJ2-2, with a weak D call TRBD1 (5 bases). The CDR3 nucleotides are TGTGCCAGCAGTCTGCACAGGGGGGAGCTGTTTTTT. The encoded protein is CASSLHRGELFF.